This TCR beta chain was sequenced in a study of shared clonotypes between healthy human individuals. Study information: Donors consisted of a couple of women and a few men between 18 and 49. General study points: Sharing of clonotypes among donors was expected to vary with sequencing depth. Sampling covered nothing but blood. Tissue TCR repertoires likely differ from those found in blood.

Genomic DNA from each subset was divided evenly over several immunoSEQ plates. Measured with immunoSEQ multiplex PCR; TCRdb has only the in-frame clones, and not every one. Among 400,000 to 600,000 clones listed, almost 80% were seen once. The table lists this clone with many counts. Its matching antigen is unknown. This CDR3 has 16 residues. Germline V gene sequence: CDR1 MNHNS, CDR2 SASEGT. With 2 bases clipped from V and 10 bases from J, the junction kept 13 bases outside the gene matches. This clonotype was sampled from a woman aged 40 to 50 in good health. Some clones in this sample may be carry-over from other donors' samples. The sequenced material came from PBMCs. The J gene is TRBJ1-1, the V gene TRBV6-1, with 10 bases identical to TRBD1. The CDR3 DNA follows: TGTGCCAGCAGTGAAAGGGGGCGGAGGGACAGGGGAATAGCTTTCTTT. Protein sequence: CASSERGRRDRGIAFF.